This T cell receptor beta chain was found in a study of shared clonotypes between healthy human individuals. V gave up 5 bases and J gave up 4 bases; unmatched junction bases: 13. CDR3 length equals 17 residues. The germline V gene has CDR1 LNHNV and CDR2 YYDKDF (reference sequence). There were no recent acute infections or vaccinations among the donors, who were healthy HIV-negative adults. Deep was the level at which the assay was run. TCRdb's table, derived via immunoSEQ multiplex PCR, lists solely in-frame clones and lacks some. The top ten clones hold about 12% of a sample with 450,000 to 600,000 clones, 79% of them seen once.

The TCR was taken from a woman aged 40-49 years in good health. Some clones in this sample may be carry-over from other donors' samples. The V gene is TRBV15, the J gene TRBJ2-1; 8 nucleotides agree with TRBD2. The specimen was PBMCs. The CDR3 DNA reads as TGTGCCACCAGCGGATTTACCGGGACTAGAAATTACAATGAGCAGTTCTTC. Protein sequence: CATSGFTGTRNYNEQFF. Variable domain in full (rest from reference TRBV15 and TRBJ2-1): DAMVIQNPRYQVTQFGKPVTLSCSQTLNHNVMYWYQQKSSQAPKLLFHYYDKDFNNEADTPDNFQSRRPNTSFCFLDIRSPGLGDTAMYLCATSGFTGTRNYNEQFFGPGTRLTVL.